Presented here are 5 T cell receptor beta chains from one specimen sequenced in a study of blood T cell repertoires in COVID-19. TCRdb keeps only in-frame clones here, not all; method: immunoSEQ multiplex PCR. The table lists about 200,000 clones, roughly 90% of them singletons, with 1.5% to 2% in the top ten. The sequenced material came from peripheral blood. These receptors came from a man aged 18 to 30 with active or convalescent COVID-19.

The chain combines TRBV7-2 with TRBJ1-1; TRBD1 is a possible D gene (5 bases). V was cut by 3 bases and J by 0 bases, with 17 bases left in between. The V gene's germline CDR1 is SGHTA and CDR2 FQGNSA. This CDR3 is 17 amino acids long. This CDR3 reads CASSFETWGGVNTEAFF. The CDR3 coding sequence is TGTGCCAGCAGCTTCGAGACCTGGGGCGGCGTGAACACTGAAGCTTTCTTT.

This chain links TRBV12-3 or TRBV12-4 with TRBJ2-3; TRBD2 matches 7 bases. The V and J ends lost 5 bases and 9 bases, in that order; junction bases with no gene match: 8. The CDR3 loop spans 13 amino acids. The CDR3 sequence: CASSPWTGGTQYF. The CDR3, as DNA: TGTGCCAGCAGTCCATGGACGGGGGGAACGCAGTATTTT.

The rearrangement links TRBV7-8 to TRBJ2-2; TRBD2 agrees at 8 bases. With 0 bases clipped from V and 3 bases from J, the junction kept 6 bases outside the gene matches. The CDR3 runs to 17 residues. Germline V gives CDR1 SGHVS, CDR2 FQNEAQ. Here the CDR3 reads CASSLAMREVDTGELFF. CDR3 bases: TGTGCCAGCAGCTTAGCGATGCGGGAGGTCGACACCGGGGAGCTGTTTTTT.

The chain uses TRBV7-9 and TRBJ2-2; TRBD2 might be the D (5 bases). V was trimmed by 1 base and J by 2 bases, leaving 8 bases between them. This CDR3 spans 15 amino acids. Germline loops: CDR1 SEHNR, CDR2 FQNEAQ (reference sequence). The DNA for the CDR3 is TGTGCCAGCAGCTTAGGGACTTTAAACACCGGGGAGCTGTTTTTT. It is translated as CASSLGTLNTGELFF.

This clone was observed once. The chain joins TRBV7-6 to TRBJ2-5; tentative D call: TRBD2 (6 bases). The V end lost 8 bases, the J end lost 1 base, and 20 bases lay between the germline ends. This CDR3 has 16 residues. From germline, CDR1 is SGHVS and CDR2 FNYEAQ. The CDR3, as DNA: TGTGCCAGCGGGCCATCGGGCGGGACCTTCCAAGAGACCCAGTACTTC. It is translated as CASGPSGGTFQETQYF.